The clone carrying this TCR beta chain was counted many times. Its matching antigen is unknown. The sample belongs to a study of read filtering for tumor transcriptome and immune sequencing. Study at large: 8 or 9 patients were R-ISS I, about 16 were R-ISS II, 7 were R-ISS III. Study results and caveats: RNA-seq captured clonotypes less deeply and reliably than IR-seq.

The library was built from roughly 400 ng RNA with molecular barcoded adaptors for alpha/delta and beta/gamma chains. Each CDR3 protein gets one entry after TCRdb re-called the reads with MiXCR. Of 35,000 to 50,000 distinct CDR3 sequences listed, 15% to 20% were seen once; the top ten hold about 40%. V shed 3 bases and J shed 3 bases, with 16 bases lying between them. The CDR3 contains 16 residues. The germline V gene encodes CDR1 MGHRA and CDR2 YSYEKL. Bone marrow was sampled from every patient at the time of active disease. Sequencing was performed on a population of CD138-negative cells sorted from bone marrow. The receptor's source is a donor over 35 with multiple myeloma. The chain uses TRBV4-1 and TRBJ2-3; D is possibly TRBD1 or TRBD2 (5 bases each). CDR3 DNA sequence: TGCGCCAGCAGCCATGGGACGCAGAAGTTTACAGATACGCAGTATTTT. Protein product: CASSHGTQKFTDTQYF.